Listed below are T cell receptor beta chains from one sample, sequenced in a study of Ad26.COV2.S vaccination and SARS-CoV-2 variants. Some clones are missing from TCRdb's copy, which holds only in-frame ones; the method was immunoSEQ multiplex PCR. Among about 390,000 clones listed, around 92% were seen once. This sample comprised peripheral blood, obtained in a trial of Ad26.COV2.S vaccine versus placebo. The receptors were gathered from a person aged 18-60 years who received the Ad26.COV2.S COVID-19 vaccine or a placebo. Both conserved end residues are part of each CDR3. The order of the fields is V gene, J gene, D gene, clone size, CDR3 protein, CDR3 DNA. The D gene is left open where the match is weak. Part of the rows lack a size; the others show once, few, many or a class for expanded clones.

TRBV20-1	TRBJ2-7	NA	NA	CSASKFPSYEQYF	TGCAGTGCTAGTAAGTTTCCCTCCTACGAGCAGTACTTC
TRBV5-5	TRBJ2-1	NA	NA	CASSLIRAPYNEQFF	TGTGCCAGCAGCTTGATCAGGGCCCCCTACAATGAGCAGTTCTTC
TRBV5-6	TRBJ2-3	NA	NA	CASSRPVPSTDTQYF	TGTGCCAGCAGCCGACCGGTGCCCAGCACAGATACGCAGTATTTT
TRBV11-2	TRBJ2-1	TRBD2	NA	CASSLRASGTYNEQFF	TGTGCCAGCAGCTTGAGGGCTAGCGGGACCTACAATGAGCAGTTCTTC
TRBV4-3	TRBJ2-7	TRBD1	once	CASSPWTGAYEQYF	TGCGCCAGCAGCCCGTGGACAGGGGCCTACGAGCAGTACTTC
TRBV5-4	TRBJ2-1	TRBD2	NA	CAAAGGRSYNEQFF	TGTGCGGCGGCGGGGGGACGAAGCTACAATGAGCAGTTCTTC
TRBV7-2	TRBJ2-3	NA	NA	CASSLAPVGRGDTQYF	TGTGCCAGCAGCTTAGCGCCAGTTGGGAGGGGGGATACGCAGTATTTT
TRBV7-9	TRBJ2-6	NA	NA	CASSLTGAGANVLTF	TGTGCCAGCAGCTTAACGGGGGCCGGGGCCAACGTCCTGACTTTC
TRBV27	TRBJ1-2	TRBD1	NA	CASSWTGVNGYTF	TGTGCCAGCAGTTGGACAGGGGTTAATGGCTACACCTTC
TRBV30	TRBJ1-1	NA	NA	CAWMGGKGTEAFF	TGTGCCTGGATGGGGGGGAAGGGTACTGAAGCTTTCTTT
TRBV5-4	TRBJ2-5	TRBD1	once	CASSPRQGAGETQYF	TGTGCCAGCAGCCCAAGACAGGGGGCTGGAGAGACCCAGTACTTC
TRBV5-1	TRBJ2-3	NA	NA	CASSLVVGSDTQYF	TGCGCCAGCAGCTTGGTGGTAGGGTCTGATACGCAGTATTTT
TRBV11-2	TRBJ2-3	TRBD2	NA	CASRRSGGPHTDTQYF	TGTGCCAGCAGGAGAAGCGGGGGGCCCCACACAGATACGCAGTATTTT
TRBV7-9	TRBJ2-3	NA	NA	CASSPRWGWAKEADTQYF	TGTGCCAGCAGTCCCCGTTGGGGGTGGGCAAAAGAGGCAGATACGCAGTATTTT
TRBV23-1	TRBJ1-2	NA	NA	CATPSGGQGGYTF	TGCGCCACCCCCTCGGGGGGGCAGGGTGGCTACACCTTC
TRBV7-6	TRBJ2-5	TRBD2	NA	CASRGTSGEVGTQYF	TGTGCCAGCAGAGGGACTAGCGGGGAGGTTGGGACCCAGTACTTC
TRBV30	TRBJ2-5	NA	NA	CAWSVWGQTYQETQYF	TGTGCCTGGAGTGTTTGGGGACAAACGTACCAAGAGACCCAGTACTTC
TRBV30	TRBJ2-1	NA	NA	CAWSVLYYNEQFF	TGTGCCTGGAGTGTACTCTACTACAATGAGCAGTTCTTC
TRBV7-9	TRBJ1-4	NA	NA	CASSVQGRGDEKLFF	TGTGCCAGCAGCGTACAGGGCCGGGGGGATGAAAAACTGTTTTTT
TRBV5-8	TRBJ1-5	NA	NA	CASSSEAYRNQPQHF	TGTGCCAGCAGCTCGGAGGCCTACCGCAATCAGCCCCAGCATTTT
TRBV9	TRBJ2-2	NA	NA	CASSVAGKGVGGELFF	TGTGCCAGCAGCGTAGCGGGCAAGGGTGTGGGCGGGGAGCTGTTTTTT
TRBV3-1/TRBV3-2	TRBJ1-2	NA	NA	CASSPLSGSTNYGYTF	TGTGCCAGCAGCCCCTTATCGGGCAGCACTAACTATGGCTACACCTTC
TRBV7-9	TRBJ1-4	NA	NA	CASSTQGQILEKLFF	TGTGCCAGCTCGACCCAAGGACAGATTCTTGAAAAACTGTTTTTT
TRBV5-1	TRBJ2-6	NA	NA	CASSLSRPTDSGANVLTF	TGCGCCAGCAGCTTGAGTAGACCCACCGACTCTGGGGCCAACGTCCTGACTTTC
TRBV6-5	TRBJ2-3	NA	NA	CASRQGGPRIDTQYF	TGTGCCAGCAGACAGGGGGGGCCGAGGATAGATACGCAGTATTTT
TRBV5-1	TRBJ2-1	TRBD2	NA	CASSDSGGANNEQFF	TGCGCCAGCAGCGATAGCGGGGGGGCTAACAATGAGCAGTTCTTC
TRBV30	TRBJ1-2	NA	NA	CAWSNGGERGYTF	TGTGCCTGGAGCAATGGCGGGGAAAGGGGCTACACCTTC
TRBV6-5	TRBJ1-6	NA	once	CASSYLGDSYNSPLHF	TGTGCCAGCAGTTACTTGGGGGACTCCTATAATTCACCCCTCCACTTT
TRBV10-3	TRBJ1-6	NA	NA	CAIKDGRRGSPLHF	TGTGCCATAAAGGACGGACGTCGGGGGTCACCCCTCCACTTT
TRBV27	TRBJ1-1	NA	NA	CASGNGGNTEAFF	TGTGCCAGCGGCAACGGAGGGAACACTGAAGCTTTCTTT
TRBV27	TRBJ1-1	NA	NA	CASSNWAEAFF	TGTGCCAGCAGTAACTGGGCTGAAGCTTTCTTT